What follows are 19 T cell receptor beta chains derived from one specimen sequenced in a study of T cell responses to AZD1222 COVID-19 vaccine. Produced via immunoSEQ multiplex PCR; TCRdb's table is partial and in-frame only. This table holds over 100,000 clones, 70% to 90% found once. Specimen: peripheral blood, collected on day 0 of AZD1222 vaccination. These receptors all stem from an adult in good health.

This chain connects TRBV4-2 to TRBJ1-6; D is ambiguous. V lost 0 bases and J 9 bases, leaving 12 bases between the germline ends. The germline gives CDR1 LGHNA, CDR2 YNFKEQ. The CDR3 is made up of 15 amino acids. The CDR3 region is CASSQDGGSGSPLHF. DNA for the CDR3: TGTGCCAGCAGCCAAGATGGAGGCTCTGGTTCACCCCTCCACTTT.

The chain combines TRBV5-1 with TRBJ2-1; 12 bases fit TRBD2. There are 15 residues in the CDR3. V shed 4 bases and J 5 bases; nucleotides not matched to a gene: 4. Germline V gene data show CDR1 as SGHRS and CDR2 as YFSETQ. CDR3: CASSRLAGANNEQFF. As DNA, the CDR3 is TGCGCCAGCAGCCGACTAGCGGGGGCTAACAATGAGCAGTTCTTC.

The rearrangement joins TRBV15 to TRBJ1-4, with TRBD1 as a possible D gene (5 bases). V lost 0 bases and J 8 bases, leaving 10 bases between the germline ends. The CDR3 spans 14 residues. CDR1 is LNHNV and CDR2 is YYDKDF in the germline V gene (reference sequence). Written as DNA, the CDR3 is TGTGCCACCAGCAGAGATCAGGGCGAAGAAAAACTGTTTTTT. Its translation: CATSRDQGEEKLFF.

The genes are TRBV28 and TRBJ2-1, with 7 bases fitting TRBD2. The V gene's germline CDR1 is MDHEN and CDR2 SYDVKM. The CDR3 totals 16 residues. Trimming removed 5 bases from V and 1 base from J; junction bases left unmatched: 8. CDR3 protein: CASSPMGLTSYNEQFF. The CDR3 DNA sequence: TGTGCCAGCAGTCCAATGGGACTAACTTCCTACAATGAGCAGTTCTTC.

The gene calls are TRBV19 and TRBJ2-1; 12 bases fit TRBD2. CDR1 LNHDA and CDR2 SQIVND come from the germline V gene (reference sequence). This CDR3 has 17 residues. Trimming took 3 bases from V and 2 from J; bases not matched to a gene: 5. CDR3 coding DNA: TGTGCCAGTAGTATTGGACTAGCGGGACTTCCCTACAATGAGCAGTTCTTC. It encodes CASSIGLAGLPYNEQFF.

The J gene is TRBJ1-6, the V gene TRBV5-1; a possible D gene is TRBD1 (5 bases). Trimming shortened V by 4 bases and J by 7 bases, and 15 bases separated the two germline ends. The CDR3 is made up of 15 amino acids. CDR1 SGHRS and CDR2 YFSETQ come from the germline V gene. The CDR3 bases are TGCGCCAGCAGCATCGAGACGGGGCGGAATTCACCCCTCCACTTT. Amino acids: CASSIETGRNSPLHF.

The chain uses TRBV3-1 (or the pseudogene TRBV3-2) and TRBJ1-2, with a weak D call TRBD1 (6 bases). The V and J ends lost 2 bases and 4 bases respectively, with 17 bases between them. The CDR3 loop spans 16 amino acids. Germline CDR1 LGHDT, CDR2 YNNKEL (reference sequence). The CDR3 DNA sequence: TGTGCCAGCAGCCAATACGTAGGGGGTATCTCCTATGGCTACACCTTC. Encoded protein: CASSQYVGGISYGYTF.

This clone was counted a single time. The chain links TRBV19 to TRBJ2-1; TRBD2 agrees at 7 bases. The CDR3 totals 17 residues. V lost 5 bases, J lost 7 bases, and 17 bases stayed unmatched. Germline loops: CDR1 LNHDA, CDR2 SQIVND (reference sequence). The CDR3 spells CASSPGRGGTPLNEQFF. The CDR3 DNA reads TGTGCCAGTAGTCCTGGGAGGGGCGGGACCCCGTTAAATGAGCAGTTCTTC.

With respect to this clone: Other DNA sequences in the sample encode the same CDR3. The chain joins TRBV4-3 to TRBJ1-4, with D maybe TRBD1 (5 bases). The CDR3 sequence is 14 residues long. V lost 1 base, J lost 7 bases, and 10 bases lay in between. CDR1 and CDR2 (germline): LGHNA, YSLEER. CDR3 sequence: CASSQGQGSEKLFF. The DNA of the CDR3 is TGCGCCAGCAGCCAAGGCCAGGGTAGTGAAAAACTGTTTTTT.

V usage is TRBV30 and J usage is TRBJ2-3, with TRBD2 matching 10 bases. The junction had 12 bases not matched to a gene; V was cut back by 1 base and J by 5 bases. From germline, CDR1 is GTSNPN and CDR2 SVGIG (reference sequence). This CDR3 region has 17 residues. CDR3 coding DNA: TGTGCCTGGAGTGGAATGTTTACTAGCGGGAATCTAGATACGCAGTATTTT. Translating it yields CAWSGMFTSGNLDTQYF.

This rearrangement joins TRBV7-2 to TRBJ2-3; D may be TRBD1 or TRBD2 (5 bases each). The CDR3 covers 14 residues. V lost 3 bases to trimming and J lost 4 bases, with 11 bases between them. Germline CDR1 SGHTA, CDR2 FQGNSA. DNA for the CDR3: TGTGCCAGCAGCTTTCCGGGACGACCAGATACGCAGTATTTT. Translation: CASSFPGRPDTQYF.

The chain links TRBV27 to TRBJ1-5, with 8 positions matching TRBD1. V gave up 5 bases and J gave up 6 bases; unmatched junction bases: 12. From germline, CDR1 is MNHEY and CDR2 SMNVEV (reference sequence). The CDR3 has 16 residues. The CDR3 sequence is CASSPSTGESGQPQHF. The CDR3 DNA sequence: TGTGCCAGCAGTCCCTCGACAGGGGAGAGTGGTCAGCCCCAGCATTTT.

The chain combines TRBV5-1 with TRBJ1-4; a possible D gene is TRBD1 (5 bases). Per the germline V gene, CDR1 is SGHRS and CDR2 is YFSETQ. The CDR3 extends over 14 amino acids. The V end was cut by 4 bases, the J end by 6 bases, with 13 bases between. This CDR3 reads CASSGGRVDEKLFF. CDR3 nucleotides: TGCGCCAGCAGCGGGGGACGGGTGGATGAAAAACTGTTTTTT.

The CDR3 here is CASSSGGAYEKLFF. The DNA of the CDR3 is TGTGCCAGCTCGTCAGGGGGCGCCTATGAAAAACTGTTTTTT. This chain joins TRBV6-5 and TRBJ1-4; 8 bases fit TRBD1. The V gene's germline CDR1 is MNHEY and CDR2 SVGAGI. CDR3 length equals 14 residues. V shed 8 bases and J 6 bases; nucleotides not matched to a gene: 8.

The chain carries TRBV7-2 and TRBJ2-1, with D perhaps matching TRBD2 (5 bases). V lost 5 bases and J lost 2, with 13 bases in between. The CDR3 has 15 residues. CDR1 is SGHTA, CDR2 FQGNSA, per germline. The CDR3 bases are TGTGCCAGCAGCCAGTGGACTGGAACCTACAATGAGCAGTTCTTC. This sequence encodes CASSQWTGTYNEQFF.

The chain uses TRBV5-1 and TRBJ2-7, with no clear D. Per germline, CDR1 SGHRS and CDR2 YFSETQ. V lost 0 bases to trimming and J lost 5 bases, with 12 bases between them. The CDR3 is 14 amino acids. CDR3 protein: CASSLAAGNDEQYF. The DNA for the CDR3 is TGCGCCAGCAGCTTGGCGGCAGGCAACGACGAGCAGTACTTC.

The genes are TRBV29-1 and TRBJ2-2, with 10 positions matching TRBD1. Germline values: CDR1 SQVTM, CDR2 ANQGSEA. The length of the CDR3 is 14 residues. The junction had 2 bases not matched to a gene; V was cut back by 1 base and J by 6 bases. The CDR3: CSVEGQGAAGELFF. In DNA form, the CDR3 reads TGCAGCGTTGAAGGACAGGGGGCGGCCGGGGAGCTGTTTTTT.

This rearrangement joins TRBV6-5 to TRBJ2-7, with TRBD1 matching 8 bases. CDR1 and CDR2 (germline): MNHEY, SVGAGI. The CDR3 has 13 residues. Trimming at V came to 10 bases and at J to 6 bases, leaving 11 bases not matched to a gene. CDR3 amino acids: CATVNRQGSEQYF. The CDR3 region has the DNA TGTGCCACCGTAAACAGACAGGGGTCCGAGCAGTACTTC.

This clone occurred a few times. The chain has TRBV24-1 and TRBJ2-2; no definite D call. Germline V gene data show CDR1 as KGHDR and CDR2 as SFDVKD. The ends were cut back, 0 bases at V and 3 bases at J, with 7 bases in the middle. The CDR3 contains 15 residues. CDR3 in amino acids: CATSDLGQDTGELFF. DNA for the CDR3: TGTGCCACCAGTGATTTGGGTCAGGACACCGGGGAGCTGTTTTTT.